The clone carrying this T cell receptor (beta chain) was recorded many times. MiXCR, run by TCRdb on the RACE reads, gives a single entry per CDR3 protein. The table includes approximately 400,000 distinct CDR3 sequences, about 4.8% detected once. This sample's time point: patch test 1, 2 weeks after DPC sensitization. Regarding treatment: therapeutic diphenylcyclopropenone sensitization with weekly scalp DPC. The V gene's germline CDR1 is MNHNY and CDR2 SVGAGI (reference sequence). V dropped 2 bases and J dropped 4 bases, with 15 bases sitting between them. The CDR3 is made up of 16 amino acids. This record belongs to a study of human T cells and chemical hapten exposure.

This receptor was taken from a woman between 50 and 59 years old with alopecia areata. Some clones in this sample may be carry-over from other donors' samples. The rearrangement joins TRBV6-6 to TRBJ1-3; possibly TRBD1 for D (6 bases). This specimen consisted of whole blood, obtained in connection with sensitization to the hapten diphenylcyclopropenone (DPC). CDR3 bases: TGTGCCAGCAGTTACGGGGCAGGGGAGACGGGAAACACCATATATTTT. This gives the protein CASSYGAGETGNTIYF.